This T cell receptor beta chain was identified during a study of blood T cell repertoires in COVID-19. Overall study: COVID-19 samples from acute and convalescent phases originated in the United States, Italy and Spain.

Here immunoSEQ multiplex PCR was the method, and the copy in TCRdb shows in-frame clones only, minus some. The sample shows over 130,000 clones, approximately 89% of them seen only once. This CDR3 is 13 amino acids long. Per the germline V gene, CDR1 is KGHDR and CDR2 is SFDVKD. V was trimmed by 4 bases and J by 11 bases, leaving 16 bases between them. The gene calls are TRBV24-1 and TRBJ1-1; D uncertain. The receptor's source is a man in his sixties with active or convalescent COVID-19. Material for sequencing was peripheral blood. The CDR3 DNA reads TGTGCCACCAGTGAACATGACTGGGTTGGGGCTTTCTTT. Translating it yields CATSEHDWVGAFF.